Listed below are T cell receptor beta chains from one sample, sequenced in a study of T cell responses to AZD1222 COVID-19 vaccine. The repertoire was sequenced with immunoSEQ multiplex PCR; TCRdb's copy has only in-frame clones and lacks some. The repertoire holds about 180,000 clones, with around 90% as singletons. Sequenced material: peripheral blood, taken on day 0 of AZD1222 vaccination. These receptors were obtained from an adult in good health. Both conserved end residues are part of each CDR3. D genes are given only for firm matches. Only part of the rows carry a size: once, few, many, or a class if the clone is expanded.

>NA|TRBV20-1|NA|TRBJ2-1
TGCAGTGCTAGACAGCACAATGAGCAGTTCTTC
CSARQHNEQFF
>NA|TRBV7-2|TRBD1|TRBJ1-2
TGTGCCAGCAGCGGGACAGGCCATTATGGCTACACCTTC
CASSGTGHYGYTF
>NA|TRBV6-5|NA|TRBJ1-1
TGTGCCAGCAGTTGGGTTACTTTCGGGGGTGAAGCTTTCTTT
CASSWVTFGGEAFF
>NA|TRBV5-1|NA|TRBJ1-2
TGCGCCAGCAGCTTTGACAGAGTCGGCTACACCTTC
CASSFDRVGYTF
>NA|TRBV5-4|NA|TRBJ1-1
TGTGCCAGCAGCTCCGTAGGGAGGAACACTGAAGCTTTCTTT
CASSSVGRNTEAFF
>NA|TRBV19|TRBD1|TRBJ1-1
TGTGCCAGTAAGGGCAGGGGGGGTGAAGCTTTCTTT
CASKGRGGEAFF
>NA|TRBV18|NA|TRBJ1-2
TGTGCCAGCTCCCGCGACCCGCTCTATGGCTACACCTTC
CASSRDPLYGYTF
>NA|TRBV7-3|TRBD1|TRBJ2-1
TGTGCCAGCAGCTCTTACCGGGACAGGGGGCTCAATGAGCAGTTCTTC
CASSSYRDRGLNEQFF
>NA|TRBV27|TRBD1|TRBJ1-2
TGTGCCAGCAGTCCCCGGGCAGGGGGCGCCTATGGCTACACCTTC
CASSPRAGGAYGYTF
>NA|TRBV20-1|TRBD1|TRBJ1-5
TGCAGTGCTAGTACGGACAGGGACAATCAGCCCCAGCATTTT
CSASTDRDNQPQHF
>few|TRBV6-5|TRBD1|TRBJ1-2
TGTGCCAGCAGGGGACAGGCAAACTATGGCTACACCTTC
CASRGQANYGYTF
>NA|TRBV9|TRBD1|TRBJ1-5
TGTGCCAGCAGCCCAAGAGACAGGGCGAATCAGCCCCAGCATTTT
CASSPRDRANQPQHF
>NA|TRBV29-1|NA|TRBJ1-2
TGCAGCGTTGCGAGGGGACCCAACTATGGCTACACCTTC
CSVARGPNYGYTF
>NA|TRBV14|NA|TRBJ1-2
TGTGCCAGCAGCCAAGATAGGAGCTATGGCTACACCTTC
CASSQDRSYGYTF
>NA|TRBV5-4|TRBD2|TRBJ2-3
TGTGCCAGCAGCAGCGGGGGGGCCATCACAGATACGCAGTATTTT
CASSSGGAITDTQYF
>once|TRBV18|NA|TRBJ1-4
TGTGCCAGCTCACCCGACTTGGGACCAACTAATGAAAAACTGTTTTTT
CASSPDLGPTNEKLFF
>NA|TRBV2|NA|TRBJ2-7
TGTGCCAGCAGTTCCTGGAGAGGAGGTGAGGGGTTGGAGCAGTACTTC
CASSSWRGGEGLEQYF
>NA|TRBV5-4|TRBD1|TRBJ2-7
TGTGCCAGCAGCTCTCGGGACAGCGCCTCCTACGAGCAGTACTTC
CASSSRDSASYEQYF
>NA|TRBV9|NA|TRBJ2-2
TGTGCCAGCAGCGTAGGGGTCCGGACCGGGGAGCTGTTTTTT
CASSVGVRTGELFF
>NA|TRBV5-1|NA|TRBJ2-2
TGCGCCAGCAGCTTTCAACCGAACACCGGGGAGCTGTTTTTT
CASSFQPNTGELFF
>NA|TRBV11-3|NA|TRBJ2-3
TGTGCCAGCAGCTTGGGAAGCACAGATACGCAGTATTTT
CASSLGSTDTQYF
>few|TRBV7-9|TRBD1|TRBJ2-2
TGTGCCAGCAGCTTAGGGACAGGGGTCACCGGGGAGCTGTTTTTT
CASSLGTGVTGELFF
>NA|TRBV5-1|TRBD1|TRBJ2-7
TGCGCCAGCAGCTCAGGACAGGGAACCTACGAGCAGTACTTC
CASSSGQGTYEQYF
>NA|TRBV19|NA|TRBJ1-6
TGTGCCAGTAGTACCCCGACAGGCCTTCAGCCACCCCTCCACTTT
CASSTPTGLQPPLHF
>NA|TRBV27|TRBD1|TRBJ1-5
TGTGCCAGCAGTTTATATGGGACAGGGGTTAATCAGCCCCAGCATTTT
CASSLYGTGVNQPQHF
>NA|TRBV6-1|NA|TRBJ2-3
TGTGCCAGCAGTGAAGAGGTGCTGGGGACCACAGATACGCAGTATTTT
CASSEEVLGTTDTQYF
>NA|TRBV28|NA|TRBJ2-1
TGTGCCAGCGTAAAGTTTGCAGTCACGCGGGAGCAGTTCTTC
CASVKFAVTREQFF
>NA|TRBV2|TRBD1|TRBJ1-1
TGTGCCAGCGCTAGGACAGGGCTTAACACTGAAGCTTTCTTT
CASARTGLNTEAFF